Below, 30 T cell receptor beta chains from the same sample are listed, as sequenced in a study of T cell changes during pregnancy in multiple sclerosis. Sequenced by immunoSEQ multiplex PCR; TCRdb stores in-frame clones only, minus some. Among 35,000 to 40,000 clones listed, roughly nine tenths were seen once. The sequencing used peripheral blood, collected in the third trimester of pregnancy. These receptors were obtained from a female donor in good health, enrolled as a control in a pregnancy study.

V is TRBV7-3 and J is TRBJ2-2; D might be TRBD2 (5 bases). V lost 0 bases and J lost 9, with 11 bases in between. The CDR3 contains 14 residues. Looked up from germline, CDR1 is SGHTA and CDR2 is FQGTGA. CDR3 sequence (DNA): TGTGCCAGCAGCTTAACAGGGAGTTCGAGGGAGCTGTTTTTT. Amino acids: CASSLTGSSRELFF.

The genes are TRBV4-1 and TRBJ1-6; D ambiguous. The CDR3 length is 16 residues. In germline, CDR1 is MGHRA, CDR2 YSYEKL. Trimming stripped 4 bases from V and 8 bases from J, with 18 bases between. The CDR3 spells CASSPVGRELDSPLHF. The CDR3 DNA reads TGCGCCAGCAGCCCAGTGGGGAGGGAATTGGATTCACCCCTCCACTTT.

The chain recombines TRBV7-2 with TRBJ2-7; 12 bases are a match to TRBD1. The germline V gene encodes CDR1 SGHTA and CDR2 FQGNSA. V lost 1 base, J lost 5 bases, and 3 bases stayed unmatched. This CDR3 comprises 15 residues. The CDR3 region has the DNA TGTGCCAGCAGCTTAGGAGGGACAGGGGGCGACGAGCAGTACTTC. It is translated as CASSLGGTGGDEQYF. The complete variable domain, with remaining parts taken from reference TRBV7-2 and TRBJ2-7, reads GAGVSQSPSNKVTEKGKDVELRCDPISGHTALYWYRQSLGQGLEFLIYFQGNSAPDKSGLPSDRFSAERTGGSVSTLTIQRTQQEDSAVYLCASSLGGTGGDEQYFGPGTRLTVT.

The J gene is TRBJ2-5, the V gene TRBV5-6, with 7 bases fitting TRBD2. Germline CDR1 SGHDT, CDR2 YYEEEE. The CDR3 length is 14 residues. With 4 bases clipped from V and 2 bases from J, the junction kept 5 bases outside the gene matches. CDR3 DNA: TGTGCCAGCAGCAGAGCGGGGTTTCAAGAGACCCAGTACTTC. It is translated as CASSRAGFQETQYF. The full variable domain, in which reference TRBV5-6 and TRBJ2-5 provide the parts outside the CDR3, is DAGVTQSPTHLIKTRGQQVTLRCSPKSGHDTVSWYQQALGQGPQFIFQYYEEEERQRGNFPDRFSGHQFPNYSSELNVNALLLGDSALYLCASSRAGFQETQYFGPGTRLLVL.

The CDR3 sequence: CASSPNRGANYGYTF. The CDR3 DNA reads TGTGCCAGCAGCCCTAACAGGGGAGCTAACTATGGCTACACCTTC. The chain links TRBV28 to TRBJ1-2; TRBD1 matches at 7 bases. Trimming took 6 bases from V and 0 from J; bases not matched to a gene: 7. The CDR3 length is 15 residues. Germline V gene data show CDR1 as MDHEN and CDR2 as SYDVKM.

The chain carries TRBV28 and TRBJ2-7; the D is unclear. The CDR3 runs 17 residues. Germline-derived CDR1 and CDR2 are MDHEN and SYDVKM. V lost 7 bases, J lost 5 bases, and 27 bases lay in between. The CDR3 DNA reads TGTGCCAGCAATCGCCCCTGGGCTCCAGTTAGTGAAGACGAGCAGTACTTC. Translated, it gives CASNRPWAPVSEDEQYF.

This sequence joins TRBV27 and TRBJ2-7; 11 nucleotides agree with TRBD2. Losses at the gene ends were 4 bases for V and 5 bases for J; bases not matched to a gene: 10. The length of the CDR3 is 16 residues. CDR1 is MNHEY and CDR2 is SMNVEV in the germline V gene (reference sequence). The CDR3 spells CASSSPLLAGVDEQYF. CDR3 nucleotides: TGTGCCAGCAGTTCCCCGTTACTAGCGGGGGTCGACGAGCAGTACTTC.

The gene calls are TRBV6-1 and TRBJ2-3, with D perhaps matching TRBD1 (5 bases). Deletions cut 3 bases from V and 5 bases from J, with 9 bases between. The germline CDR1 and CDR2 sequences are MNHNS and SASEGT. The CDR3 totals 13 residues. Here the CDR3 DNA reads TGTGCCAGCAGTGACAGGGTGGAAGATACGCAGTATTTT. Its translation is CASSDRVEDTQYF.

This chain links TRBV7-2 with TRBJ2-7; 7 bases align to TRBD2. CDR1 and CDR2 (germline): SGHTA, FQGNSA. The CDR3 is 13 residues long. V trimming: 3 bases; J trimming: 10 bases; junction bases outside the gene matches: 9. The CDR3 DNA follows: TGTGCCAGCAGCTTGGGATGGGCGGGGGACCAGTACTTC. This gives the protein CASSLGWAGDQYF.

This rearrangement joins TRBV27 to TRBJ2-7, with D perhaps TRBD2 (6 bases). Germline-derived CDR1 and CDR2 are MNHEY and SMNVEV (reference sequence). V was cut by 3 bases and J by 0 bases, with 24 bases left in between. CDR3 size: 19 residues. The CDR3 loop reads CASSLRNPRHSTSSYEQYF. CDR3 in DNA: TGTGCCAGCAGTTTGCGGAACCCCCGACACTCGACTAGCTCCTACGAGCAGTACTTC.

This clone appeared once. The chain combines TRBV27 with TRBJ1-2, with TRBD1 matching 9 bases. V trimming: 5 bases; J trimming: 4 bases; junction bases outside the gene matches: 11. Germline V lookup: CDR1 MNHEY, CDR2 SMNVEV (reference sequence). The CDR3 is 16 amino acids. CDR3 sequence: CASSTIRDRAGYGYTF. For the CDR3, the DNA is TGTGCCAGCAGTACCATCCGGGACAGGGCGGGCTATGGCTACACCTTC.

The chain employs TRBV7-9 and TRBJ1-2; 10 positions agree with TRBD1. CDR3 length: 15 amino acids. Trimming cost V 5 bases and J 1 base; bases outside gene matches: 4. Per the germline V gene, CDR1 is SEHNR and CDR2 is FQNEAQ (reference sequence). Here the CDR3 reads CASSQTGGYNYGYTF. CDR3 bases: TGTGCCAGCAGCCAGACAGGGGGCTATAACTATGGCTACACCTTC.

As DNA, the CDR3 is TGTGCCAGCAGAGCCCCTTTTTTACAGGGATCCACTGAAGCTTTCTTT. Encoded protein: CASRAPFLQGSTEAFF. This chain connects TRBV2 to TRBJ1-1, with TRBD1 as a possible D gene (6 bases). This CDR3 region has 16 residues. The V gene lost 6 bases and the J gene lost 4 bases, with 21 bases spanning the gap. Germline assignment: CDR1 SNHLY and CDR2 FYNNEI.

The V call is TRBV7-8, the J call TRBJ1-2; the match to TRBD1 covers 10 bases. CDR1 and CDR2 from the germline V gene are SGHVS and FQNEAQ. This CDR3 comprises 17 residues. V shed 0 bases, J shed 1 base, and the junction held 5 bases outside the gene matches. The CDR3 region is CASSLAGQGTDNYGYTF. The CDR3 DNA reads TGTGCCAGCAGCTTAGCGGGACAGGGGACGGATAACTATGGCTACACCTTC.

The gene calls are TRBV28 and TRBJ1-3, with 8 bases fitting TRBD1. This CDR3 has 14 residues. Trimming cost V 6 bases and J 2 bases; bases outside gene matches: 3. Germline CDR1 and CDR2: MDHEN and SYDVKM. In DNA, the CDR3 is TGTGCCAGCAGGCTACAGGGGGCTGGAAACACCATATATTTT. Its translation: CASRLQGAGNTIYF.

V is TRBV19 and J is TRBJ2-3; TRBD2 matches 7 bases. CDR3 length: 15 residues. Germline assignment: CDR1 LNHDA and CDR2 SQIVND (reference sequence). V lost 5 bases, J lost 4 bases, and 9 bases stayed unmatched. This chain's CDR3 is CASSRLGAGSDTQYF. The CDR3 bases are TGTGCCAGTAGTCGATTGGGAGCGGGGTCAGATACGCAGTATTTT.

V is TRBV2 and J is TRBJ2-1; a possible D gene is TRBD1 (5 bases). The V gene lost 7 bases and the J gene lost 1 base, with 14 bases spanning the gap. The CDR3 spans 15 residues. Germline-derived CDR1 and CDR2 are SNHLY and FYNNEI. CDR3 loop: CASTKLGQSYNEQFF. As DNA, the CDR3 is TGTGCCAGCACTAAACTGGGGCAGTCCTACAATGAGCAGTTCTTC.

This clone was picked up one time. The chain joins TRBV5-1 to TRBJ2-1; 13 positions match TRBD2. Germline V gives CDR1 SGHRS, CDR2 YFSETQ. The CDR3 runs to 17 residues. The V segment lost 7 bases and the J segment 0 bases; nucleotides outside the gene matches: 7. This CDR3 is CASGTSGTLSSYNEQFF. The CDR3 coding sequence is TGCGCCAGCGGGACTAGCGGGACCCTCAGCTCCTACAATGAGCAGTTCTTC.

V is TRBV7-3 and J is TRBJ2-3, with 9 bases aligning to TRBD2. Germline CDR1 is SGHTA and CDR2 is FQGTGA. V was pared by 6 bases and J by 5 bases, with 6 bases of the junction left unmatched. The CDR3 loop spans 14 amino acids. CDR3 DNA sequence: TGTGCCAGCAGTGTAGCGGGAGCAGGAGATACGCAGTATTTT. Encoded protein: CASSVAGAGDTQYF.

The chain combines TRBV2 with TRBJ1-3, with TRBD1 as a possible D gene (5 bases). The CDR3 loop spans 12 amino acids. Trimming took 7 bases from V and 4 from J, leaving 8 bases between them. Germline V gives CDR1 SNHLY, CDR2 FYNNEI. The CDR3 is CASKGSGNTIYF. In nucleotides, the CDR3 is TGTGCCAGCAAGGGGTCCGGAAACACCATATATTTT.

The chain joins TRBV10-2 to TRBJ2-7; D perhaps matches TRBD1 (5 bases). This CDR3 region has 11 residues. Germline values: CDR1 WSHSY, CDR2 SAAADI. The germline V and J ends were trimmed by 7 bases and 2 bases, with 6 bases remaining between them. The CDR3 DNA reads TGCGCCAGCACGACAGCCTACGAGCAGTACTTC. Its protein is CASTTAYEQYF.

The rearrangement joins TRBV11-2 to TRBJ1-5; 7 nucleotides line up with TRBD1. This CDR3 comprises 14 residues. The junction had 2 bases not matched to a gene; V was cut back by 1 base and J by 5 bases. Germline CDR1 SGHAT, CDR2 FQNNGV. The CDR3 is CASSLGGGDQPQHF. In DNA, the CDR3 is TGTGCCAGCAGCTTAGGAGGGGGCGATCAGCCCCAGCATTTT.

The chain is built from TRBV28 and TRBJ2-1, with 11 bases that match TRBD2. This CDR3 comprises 15 residues. CDR1 is MDHEN, CDR2 SYDVKM, per germline. V trimming: 2 bases; J trimming: 7 bases; junction bases outside the gene matches: 4. The CDR3 loop reads CASSLQTSGINEQFF. In nucleotides, the CDR3 is TGTGCCAGCAGTTTACAGACTAGCGGGATAAATGAGCAGTTCTTC.

The chain carries TRBV10-2 and TRBJ1-4, with TRBD1 identical over 10 bases. Germline CDR1 WSHSY, CDR2 SAAADI. V dropped 6 bases and J dropped 4; count of bases not matched to a gene: 2. The CDR3 sequence is 14 residues long. This chain's CDR3 is CASRDRGNNEKLFF. The CDR3 nucleotides read TGCGCCAGCAGGGACAGGGGGAATAATGAAAAACTGTTTTTT.

The chain uses TRBV6-6 and TRBJ2-1, with 9 bases identical to TRBD1. The CDR3 consists of 15 residues. V was clipped by 5 bases and J by 7 bases; unmatched bases: 9. Looked up from germline, CDR1 is MNHNY and CDR2 is SVGAGI (reference sequence). DNA of the CDR3: TGTGCCAGCAGTACCCCAGGACAGGGGAGGAATGAGCAGTTCTTC. Protein product: CASSTPGQGRNEQFF.

The V call is TRBV7-9, the J call TRBJ1-4, with D perhaps TRBD1 (5 bases). Germline V lookup: CDR1 SEHNR, CDR2 FQNEAQ (reference sequence). This CDR3 has 16 residues. The V and J ends lost 5 bases and 8 bases respectively, with 21 bases between them. DNA for the CDR3: TGTGCCAGCAGCCCCAGCGGGACGGGGAGGTACGAAAAACTGTTTTTT. Protein: CASSPSGTGRYEKLFF.

This clone appeared a single time. This rearrangement joins TRBV28 to TRBJ1-1; possible D gene TRBD1, 6 bases. The CDR3 is made up of 17 amino acids. The V end lost 5 bases, the J end lost 2 bases, and 21 bases lay between the germline ends. From germline, CDR1 is MDHEN and CDR2 SYDVKM. The CDR3 region has the DNA TGTGCCAGCAGTGCCACAGGCCCGCGGGGGCCCAACACTGAAGCTTTCTTT. Protein sequence: CASSATGPRGPNTEAFF.

The J gene is TRBJ1-1, the V gene TRBV9; D ambiguous. CDR1 is SGDLS and CDR2 is YYNGEE in the germline V gene. V lost 2 bases to trimming and J lost 5 bases, with 10 bases between them. The CDR3 consists of 13 residues. The CDR3 protein is CASSVDISTEAFF. CDR3 coding DNA: TGTGCCAGCAGCGTCGACATATCAACTGAAGCTTTCTTT.

The rearrangement joins TRBV13 to TRBJ2-1; weak D call: TRBD2 (5 bases). V was cut by 8 bases and J by 7 bases, with 9 bases left in between. Per the germline V gene, CDR1 is PRHDT and CDR2 is FYEKMQ (reference sequence). This CDR3 contains 11 residues. The CDR3 loop is CASHRGNEQFF. For the CDR3, the DNA is TGTGCCAGCCACCGAGGGAATGAGCAGTTCTTC.

The V and J genes are TRBV27 and TRBJ2-5; 10 bases are a match to TRBD1. The CDR3 covers 13 residues. Germline lookup yields CDR1 MNHEY and CDR2 SMNVEV (reference sequence). The J segment lost 5 bases and the V segment lost 5 bases, leaving 2 bases of the junction unmatched. The CDR3 protein is CASSDRGRETQYF. CDR3 sequence (DNA): TGTGCCAGCAGTGACAGGGGGCGGGAGACCCAGTACTTC.